This TCR beta chain was obtained from a study of T-cell reconstitution after alpha-beta-depleted transplantation in children. TCRbeta library construction was performed incorporating unique molecular identifiers. TCRdb independently ran MiXCR on the PCR reads; one entry per CDR3 protein. The table lists hundreds of thousands of distinct CDR3 sequences, roughly 15% of them singletons, with around 0.96% in the top ten. The table lists this clonotype with many counts. With 7 bases clipped from V and 0 bases from J, the junction kept 5 bases outside the gene matches. The CDR3 length is 14 residues. CDR1 and CDR2 from the germline V gene are DFQATT and SNEGSKA (reference sequence).

The sequenced sample was PBMCs from the stem cell graft donor, obtained from the stem cell graft. The chain couples TRBV20-1 to TRBJ2-1; TRBD2 agrees at 8 bases. The TCR sequence derives from a human donor who donated a stem cell graft to a child with acute myeloid leukemia. The CDR3 is CSVWAGGSYNEQFF. The CDR3 DNA follows: TGCAGTGTTTGGGCGGGGGGCTCCTACAATGAGCAGTTCTTC.